The rows below give T cell receptor beta chains drawn from one sample of a study of PD-1 blockade in classical Hodgkin lymphoma. The table came from immunoSEQ multiplex PCR; TCRdb's copy has only in-frame clones and leaves some out. The table shows fewer than 55,000 clones, with around 78% occurring only once. The sample in question was peripheral blood mononuclear cells (PBMCs), obtained before the fourth cycle of nivolumab. These receptors were obtained from a human donor with classical Hodgkin lymphoma. Each CDR3 is given with its conserved first and last residue. Each record gives: clone size, D gene, J gene, V gene, CDR3 DNA, CDR3 protein. A D gene is named only where the DNA matches it firmly. Only part of the rows carry a size: once, few, many, or a class if the clone is expanded.

NA,TRBD2,TRBJ2-1,TRBV7-3,TGTGCCAGCAGCCGGGACTCTAGCGGGGGGAACGATGAGCAGTTCTTC,CASSRDSSGGNDEQFF
few,NA,TRBJ1-1,TRBV7-9,TGTGCCAGCAGCTTATGGGACTCCACTGAAGCTTTCTTT,CASSLWDSTEAFF
NA,NA,TRBJ1-5,TRBV5-1,TGCGCCAGCAGCTTGGCAGGGGGCAATCAGCCCCAGCATTTT,CASSLAGGNQPQHF
NA,NA,TRBJ2-1,TRBV18,TGTGCCAGCTCACCGAACAGGTACAATGAGCAGTTCTTC,CASSPNRYNEQFF
NA,NA,TRBJ1-1,TRBV10-3,TGTGCCATCAGTGAGTCGGTGGGGGATGGGGCTTTCTTT,CAISESVGDGAFF
NA,NA,TRBJ2-5,TRBV7-7,TGTGCTAGCAGCTTATCGAGGAAAGAGACCCAGTACTTC,CASSLSRKETQYF
NA,NA,TRBJ1-2,TRBV6-5,TGTGCCAGCAGTTACGACAAGAACTATGGCTACACCTTC,CASSYDKNYGYTF
NA,NA,TRBJ1-4,TRBV9,TGTGCCAGCACCCCCACGGGAACAACTAATGAAAAACTGTTTTTT,CASTPTGTTNEKLFF
NA,TRBD1,TRBJ1-4,TRBV2,TGTGCCAGCCGGGACAGGGGCGCGACTAATGAAAAACTGTTTTTT,CASRDRGATNEKLFF
NA,NA,TRBJ1-6,TRBV30,TGTGCCTGGAGTGTAAACTCACCCCTCCACTTT,CAWSVNSPLHF
NA,NA,TRBJ2-5,TRBV5-1,TGCGCCAGCAGCTTCGCAGGGCTTGAGACCCAGTACTTC,CASSFAGLETQYF
NA,TRBD1,TRBJ1-2,TRBV6-5,TGTGCCAGCAGTTACTCACCGGGACAGGGTTACTATGGCTACACCTTC,CASSYSPGQGYYGYTF
NA,NA,TRBJ1-5,TRBV2,TGTGCCAGCAGGGAACAGGTTTATAGCAATCAGCCCCAGCATTTT,CASREQVYSNQPQHF
few,NA,TRBJ1-2,TRBV5-1,TGCGCCAGCAGCTTGAACGGGGCCCTCTATGGCTACACCTTC,CASSLNGALYGYTF
few,TRBD2,TRBJ2-2,TRBV19,TGTGCCAGTAGACTAGCGAAGACCGGGGAGCTGTTTTTT,CASRLAKTGELFF
NA,NA,TRBJ2-5,TRBV7-9,TGTGCCAGCAGCTTAGTCCGGGGGGAGACCCAGTACTTC,CASSLVRGETQYF
NA,NA,TRBJ1-2,TRBV7-2,TGTGCCAGCAGCCCCAAACCCCCTCCAGACACGGACACCTTC,CASSPKPPPDTDTF
NA,NA,TRBJ1-2,TRBV6-5,TGTGCCAGCAGCCACCGGGACAAGAACTATGGCTACACCTTC,CASSHRDKNYGYTF
NA,TRBD1,TRBJ1-5,TRBV27,TGTGCCAGCAGTTTTCAGGCGCAGGGGGGCCAGCCCCAGCATTTT,CASSFQAQGGQPQHF
NA,NA,TRBJ2-6,TRBV9,TGTGCCAGCAGCTCAGGGACGGCGACCGGGGCCAACGTCCTGACTTTC,CASSSGTATGANVLTF
NA,TRBD1,TRBJ2-5,TRBV7-9,TGTGCCAGCAGCCCCGGGACAGGGATTAGGCAGACCCAGTACTTC,CASSPGTGIRQTQYF
NA,NA,TRBJ1-2,TRBV19,TGTGCCAGTAGCCTGGACAGATACTATGGCTACACCTTC,CASSLDRYYGYTF
NA,NA,TRBJ1-4,TRBV7-2,TGTGCCAGCAGCCCGTACGGTGTGTGGGAAAAACTGTTTTTT,CASSPYGVWEKLFF
once,NA,TRBJ2-3,TRBV7-3,TGTGCCAGCAGCTCCAGCCTTGAGGGGGATACGCAGTATTTT,CASSSSLEGDTQYF
NA,TRBD2,TRBJ2-5,TRBV15,TGTGCCACCAGCACCCGCCTTCTAGCGGGGAGGGAGACCCAGTACTTC,CATSTRLLAGRETQYF
NA,NA,TRBJ1-1,TRBV6-6,TGTGCCAGCAGTTCATTCCGGGGGGGCACTGAAGCTTTCTTT,CASSSFRGGTEAFF
NA,NA,TRBJ2-7,TRBV7-8,TGTGCCAGCAGCTTTGGGGGGCTATACGAGCAGTACTTC,CASSFGGLYEQYF
few,NA,TRBJ1-1,TRBV19,TGTGCCAGTAGTATAGGGCAGGGGAGGACTGAAGCTTTCTTT,CASSIGQGRTEAFF
NA,TRBD2,TRBJ2-3,TRBV27,TGTGCCAGCAGTTCTCGTAGCGGGGGGCTCGCAGATACGCAGTATTTT,CASSSRSGGLADTQYF
NA,NA,TRBJ1-4,TRBV30,TGTGCCTGGAGTGTGCTAAATAATGAAAAACTGTTTTTT,CAWSVLNNEKLFF
NA,NA,TRBJ2-5,TRBV9,TGTGCCAGCAGCGCCAATAGGGGGGAGACCCAGTACTTC,CASSANRGETQYF
NA,TRBD1,TRBJ2-1,TRBV11-3,TGTGCCAGCAGCTTCGACAGGGGTCCCGAGCAGTTCTTC,CASSFDRGPEQFF
NA,NA,TRBJ1-1,TRBV5-1,TGCGCCAGCAGCTCCCGGGAGCAGCTTGAAGCTTTCTTT,CASSSREQLEAFF
NA,NA,TRBJ2-1,TRBV11-1,TGTGCCAGCAGTGGGGGACTCTACAATGAGCAGTTCTTC,CASSGGLYNEQFF
NA,TRBD1,TRBJ1-1,TRBV19,TGTGCCAGTAGTATTGACAGGGGGCGAACTGAAGCTTTCTTT,CASSIDRGRTEAFF
NA,TRBD2,TRBJ2-1,TRBV9,TGTGCCAGCAGCGAAGAGAAGCGGGGGGGCCTTTATGAGCAGTTCTTC,CASSEEKRGGLYEQFF
NA,TRBD1,TRBJ2-7,TRBV19,TGTGCCAGTAGTGATAGGACAGGACCCTACGAGCAGTACTTC,CASSDRTGPYEQYF
few,TRBD1,TRBJ1-1,TRBV6-6,TGTGCCAGCTTTGCCTCAGGGGGAGGAAACACTGAAGCTTTCTTT,CASFASGGGNTEAFF
NA,TRBD2,TRBJ2-5,TRBV11-3,TGTGCCAGCAGCTTAGCGGGGGGGCCTGGGGAGACCCAGTACTTC,CASSLAGGPGETQYF
NA,NA,TRBJ1-5,TRBV5-6,TGTGCCAGCAGCTGGTGGGGGGGCAATCAGCCCCAGCATTTT,CASSWWGGNQPQHF
few,NA,TRBJ2-7,TRBV30,TGTGCCTGGAGGGTCGCAGGGGGGTACGAGCAGTACTTC,CAWRVAGGYEQYF
NA,NA,TRBJ2-5,TRBV2,TGTGCCAGCGGTAAGGGTGCCCTCCAAGAGACCCAGTACTTC,CASGKGALQETQYF
NA,NA,TRBJ1-6,TRBV29-1,TGCAGCGTCAGATTCTCCTATAATTCACCCCTCCACTTT,CSVRFSYNSPLHF
few,NA,TRBJ2-2,TRBV5-6,TGTGCCAGCAGCTTGGCAGGTGGTGGCAGCTACTTATCCGGGGAGCTGTTTTTT,CASSLAGGGSYLSGELFF
NA,NA,TRBJ1-1,TRBV5-3,TGTGCCAGAATGGGGTGGTACCCAGCTTTCTTT,CARMGWYPAFF
NA,NA,TRBJ1-3,TRBV6-5,TGTGCCAGTACTAAACAGCCTGACTCTGGAAACACCATATATTTT,CASTKQPDSGNTIYF
few,NA,TRBJ2-7,TRBV27,TGTGCCAGCAGTTTATTTCCCCCCCCCTACGAGCAGTACTTC,CASSLFPPPYEQYF
NA,NA,TRBJ1-4,TRBV2,TGTGCCAGCAGTGCCAGGGTGGACGAAAAACTGTTTTTT,CASSARVDEKLFF
few,NA,TRBJ1-6,TRBV5-1,TGCGCCAGCAGCTTGGCTGTTAATTCACCCCTCCACTTT,CASSLAVNSPLHF
NA,NA,TRBJ1-4,TRBV7-3,TGTGCCAGCAGCTTATCGGTACAGGGACATGAAAAACTGTTTTTT,CASSLSVQGHEKLFF
NA,NA,TRBJ2-7,TRBV9,TGTGCCAGCAGCGTAGACCAGGGGATGTTGGGGGAGCAGTACTTC,CASSVDQGMLGEQYF
NA,NA,TRBJ2-5,TRBV19,TGTGCCAGTAGTGAGGGGCGTCGGGAGACCCAGTACTTC,CASSEGRRETQYF
NA,NA,TRBJ2-3,TRBV7-9,TGTGCCAGCAGCTTAGCTCCCTCCGGGGATACGCAGTATTTT,CASSLAPSGDTQYF
NA,NA,TRBJ2-2,TRBV7-8,TGTGCCAGCAGCTCACAGACCTATACCGGGGAGCTGTTTTTT,CASSSQTYTGELFF
NA,TRBD1,TRBJ1-5,TRBV19,TGTGCCAGTAGTACTGAGGGGACAGGGCATCAGCCCCAGCATTTT,CASSTEGTGHQPQHF
few,TRBD1,TRBJ1-4,TRBV19,TGTGCCAGTAGTGATACTCCACCACAGGGGGCGCGGGGAAAACTGTTTTTT,CASSDTPPQGARGKLFF
NA,TRBD1,TRBJ1-5,TRBV5-6,TGTGCCAGCAAATCCGGACAGGAGGATCAGCCCCAGCATTTT,CASKSGQEDQPQHF